This TCR beta chain was sequenced for a study of early T cells in non-severe SARS-CoV-2 infection. Turning to the study itself: Sequencing of bulk RNA from unsorted whole blood was done, without chain pairing.

Each cDNA molecule carried a unique molecular identifier. Each CDR3 protein gets one entry after TCRdb re-called the 5' RACE reads with MiXCR. The profile shows about 66,000 distinct CDR3 sequences, around 18% of them singletons. Only a few counts were recorded for this clonotype. Germline CDR1 SGHRS, CDR2 YFSETQ. The CDR3 length is 15 residues. V gave up 3 bases and J gave up 0 bases; unmatched junction bases: 3. V usage is TRBV5-1 and J usage is TRBJ2-1, with 7 bases fitting TRBD2. The material was whole blood, obtained at baseline. The TCR originated in an adult who was a healthcare worker with PCR-confirmed SARS-CoV-2 infection or an uninfected control (not recorded which). CDR3 sequence reads: CASSSGGTSYNEQFF. Here the CDR3 DNA reads TGCGCCAGCAGCTCCGGGGGGACCTCCTACAATGAGCAGTTCTTC.